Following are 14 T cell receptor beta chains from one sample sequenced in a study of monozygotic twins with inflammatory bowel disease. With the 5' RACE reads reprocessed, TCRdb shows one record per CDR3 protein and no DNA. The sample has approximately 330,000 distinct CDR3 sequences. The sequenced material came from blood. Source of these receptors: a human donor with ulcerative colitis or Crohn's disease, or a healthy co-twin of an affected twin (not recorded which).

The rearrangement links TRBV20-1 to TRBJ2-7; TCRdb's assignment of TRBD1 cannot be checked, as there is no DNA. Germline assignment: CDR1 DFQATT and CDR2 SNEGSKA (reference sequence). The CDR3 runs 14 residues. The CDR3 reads CSARDHPWGYEQYF.

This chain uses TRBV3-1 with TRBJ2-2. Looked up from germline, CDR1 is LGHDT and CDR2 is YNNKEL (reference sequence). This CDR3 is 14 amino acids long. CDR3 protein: CASSQESTAGELFF.

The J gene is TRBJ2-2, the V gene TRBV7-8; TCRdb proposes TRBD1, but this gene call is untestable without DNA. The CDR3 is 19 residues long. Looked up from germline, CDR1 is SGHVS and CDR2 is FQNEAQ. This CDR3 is CASSLAWGARDVNTGELFF.

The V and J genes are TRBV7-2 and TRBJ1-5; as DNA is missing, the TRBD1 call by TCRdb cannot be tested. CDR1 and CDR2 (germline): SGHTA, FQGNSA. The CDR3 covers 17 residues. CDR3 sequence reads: CASSLRLLTGINQPQHF.

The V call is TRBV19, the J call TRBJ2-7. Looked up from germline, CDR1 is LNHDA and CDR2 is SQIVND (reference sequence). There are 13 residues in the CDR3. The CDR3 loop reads CASSPTGNPEQYF.

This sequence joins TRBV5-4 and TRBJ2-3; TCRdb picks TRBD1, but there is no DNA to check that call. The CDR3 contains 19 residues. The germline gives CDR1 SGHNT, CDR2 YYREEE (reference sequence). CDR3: CASSLAPGQGEDSTDTQYF.

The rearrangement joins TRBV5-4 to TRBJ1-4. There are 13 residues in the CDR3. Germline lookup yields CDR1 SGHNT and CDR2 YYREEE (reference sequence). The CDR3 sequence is CASSLRQNEKLFF.

CDR3 amino acids: CASSPVSGANVLTF. The J gene is TRBJ2-6, the V gene TRBV18. Germline V gene sequence: CDR1 KGHSH, CDR2 LQKENI. This CDR3 contains 14 residues.

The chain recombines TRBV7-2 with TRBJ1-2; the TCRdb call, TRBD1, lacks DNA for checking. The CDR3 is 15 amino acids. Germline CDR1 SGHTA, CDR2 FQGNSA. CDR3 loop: CASSLAPGTGGGYTF.

The CDR3 sequence is CASSQVSGMGETQYF. The V gene is TRBV4-3, the J gene TRBJ2-5; checking the TCRdb D call of TRBD1 is not possible without DNA. The CDR3 extends over 15 amino acids. CDR1 LGHNA and CDR2 YSLEER come from the germline V gene.

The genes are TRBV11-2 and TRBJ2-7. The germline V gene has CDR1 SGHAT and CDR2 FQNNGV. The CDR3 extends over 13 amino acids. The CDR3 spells CASSFTGAHEQYF.

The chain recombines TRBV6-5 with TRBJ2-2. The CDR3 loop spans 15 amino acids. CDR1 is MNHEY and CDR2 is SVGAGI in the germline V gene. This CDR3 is CASSQASLNTGELFF.

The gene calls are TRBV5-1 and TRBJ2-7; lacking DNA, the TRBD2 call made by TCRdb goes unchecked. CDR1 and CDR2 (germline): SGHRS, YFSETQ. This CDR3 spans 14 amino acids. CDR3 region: CASSPSGSVYEQYF.

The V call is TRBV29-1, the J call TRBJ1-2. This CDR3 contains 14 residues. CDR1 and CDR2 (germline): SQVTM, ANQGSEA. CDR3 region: CSVETETETYGYTF.